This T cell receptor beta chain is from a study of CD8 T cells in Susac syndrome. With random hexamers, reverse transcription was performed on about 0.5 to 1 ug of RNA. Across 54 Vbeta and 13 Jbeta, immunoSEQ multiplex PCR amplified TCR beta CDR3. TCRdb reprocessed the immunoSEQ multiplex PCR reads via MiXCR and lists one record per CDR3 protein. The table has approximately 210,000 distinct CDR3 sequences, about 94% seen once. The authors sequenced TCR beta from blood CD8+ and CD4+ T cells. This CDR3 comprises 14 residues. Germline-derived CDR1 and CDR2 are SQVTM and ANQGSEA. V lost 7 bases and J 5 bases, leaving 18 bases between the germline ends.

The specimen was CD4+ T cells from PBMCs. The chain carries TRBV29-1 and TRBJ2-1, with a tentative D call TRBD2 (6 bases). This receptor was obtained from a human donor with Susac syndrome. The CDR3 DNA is TGCAGCGCCGTTGAAGGGACTCGACACAATGAGCAGTTCTTC. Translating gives CSAVEGTRHNEQFF.